This TCR beta chain was documented in a study of CD8+ T cells in alopecia areata. Whole-study findings and limits: Persistence during tofacitinib was seen for many expanded lesional clones in scalp and blood.

The length of the CDR3 is 13 residues. Per the germline V gene, CDR1 is MGHRA and CDR2 is YSYEKL. Trimming shortened V by 0 bases and J by 9 bases, and 12 bases separated the two germline ends. For this clone: The antigen remains unidentified.

Treatment: oral pan-JAK inhibitor, 5-10 mg twice daily. Peripheral blood and lesional scalp punch biopsies were taken from alopecia areata patients. T lymphocytes (CD4+ and CD8+) were sorted from PBMCs. Sequencing templates came from extracted RNA that was reverse transcribed into cDNA. Only in-frame clones appear in the TCRdb table, and some are missing; sequencing was by immunoSEQ multiplex PCR. Among 35,000 to 45,000 clones listed, just under 95% were seen once. The specimen comprised CD8+ T cells sorted from blood, sampled at week 24, from a patient treated with tofacitinib. J is TRBJ2-7 and V is TRBV4-1; D is perhaps TRBD1 (5 bases). The sequence derives from a human donor with alopecia areata. The CDR3 bases are TGCGCCAGCAGCCAAGATCCAGGGCCGGGGCAGTACTTC. This gives the protein CASSQDPGPGQYF.